This TCR beta chain originates from a study of cytomegalovirus exposure and HLA in healthy donors. TCRdb's table, derived via immunoSEQ multiplex PCR, lists solely in-frame clones and lacks some. Here the sample spans under 300,000 clones, approximately 86% being singletons. For this clone: Its antigen remains unknown.

Notes on the study in general: Subsequent analysis found a tendency for first-cohort TCR clusters to co-occur within the 120 or so validation repertoires.

Germline trimming cut 5 bases from V and 5 bases from J; bases unmatched to any gene: 6. Germline V CDR1 and CDR2: SGHAT, FQDESV (reference sequence). This CDR3 has 14 amino acids. The receptor was isolated from a woman aged 18-29 years in good health and CMV-seronegative. The chain links TRBV11-1 to TRBJ2-7; 10 bases fit TRBD1. Sequencing was done on a sample of PBMCs. The CDR3 region is CASSHDGTGDEQYF. In nucleotides, the CDR3 is TGTGCCAGCAGCCACGACGGGACAGGGGACGAGCAGTACTTC.